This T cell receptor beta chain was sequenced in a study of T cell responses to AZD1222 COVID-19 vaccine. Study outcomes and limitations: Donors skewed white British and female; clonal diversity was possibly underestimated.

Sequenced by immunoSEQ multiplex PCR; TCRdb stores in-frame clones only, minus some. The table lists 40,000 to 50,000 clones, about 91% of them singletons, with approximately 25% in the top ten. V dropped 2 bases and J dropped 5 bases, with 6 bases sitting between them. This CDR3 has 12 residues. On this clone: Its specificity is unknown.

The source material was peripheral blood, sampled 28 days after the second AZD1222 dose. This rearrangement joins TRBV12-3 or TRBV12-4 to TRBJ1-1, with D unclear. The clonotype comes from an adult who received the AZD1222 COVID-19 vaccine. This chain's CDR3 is CASSLSVTEAFF. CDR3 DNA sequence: TGTGCCAGCAGTTTATCGGTGACTGAAGCTTTCTTT.